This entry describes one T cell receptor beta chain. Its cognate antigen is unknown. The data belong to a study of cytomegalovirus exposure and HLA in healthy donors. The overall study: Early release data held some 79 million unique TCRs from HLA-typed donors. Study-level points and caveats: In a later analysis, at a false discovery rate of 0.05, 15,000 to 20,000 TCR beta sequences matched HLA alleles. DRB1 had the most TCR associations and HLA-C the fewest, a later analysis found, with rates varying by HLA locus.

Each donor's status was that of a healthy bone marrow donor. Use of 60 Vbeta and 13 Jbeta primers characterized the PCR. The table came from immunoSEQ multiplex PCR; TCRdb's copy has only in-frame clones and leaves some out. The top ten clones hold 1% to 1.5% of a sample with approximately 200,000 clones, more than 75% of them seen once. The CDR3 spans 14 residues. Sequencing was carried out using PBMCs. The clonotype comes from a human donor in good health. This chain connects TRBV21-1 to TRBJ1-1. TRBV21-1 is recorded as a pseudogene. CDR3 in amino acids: CARAGKGSPGVAFF. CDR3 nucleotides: TGTGCCAGAGCGGGAAAGGGGTCCCCGGGAGTAGCTTTCTTT.